This T cell receptor (beta chain) was found in a study of cytomegalovirus exposure and HLA in healthy donors. Overall study results and limits: The classifier was said to identify cytomegalovirus status with high specificity and sensitivity. Researchers reported that a few CMV-associated chains were confirmed in vitro as CMV antigen-specific.

TCRdb's copy holds only in-frame clones and misses some; the assay was immunoSEQ multiplex PCR. The table lists 55,000 to 70,000 clones, about 91% of them singletons. This clone was detected once. Its matching antigen is unknown. From the roughly 120-subject validation cohort, which was separate from the roughly 620-subject first cohort, the donors were drawn. CDR1 is SGHTA and CDR2 is FQGTGA in the germline V gene. CDR3 length: 14 residues. With V trimmed by 5 bases and J by 1 base, 4 bases remained unmatched. The TCR sequence derives from a woman aged 25-40 years in good health and CMV-seronegative. This chain connects TRBV7-3 to TRBJ1-1; 7 bases match TRBD1. The sequencing input was PBMCs. CDR3 protein: CASSLGTENTEAFF. CDR3 DNA: TGTGCCAGCAGCCTAGGGACAGAGAACACTGAAGCTTTCTTT.